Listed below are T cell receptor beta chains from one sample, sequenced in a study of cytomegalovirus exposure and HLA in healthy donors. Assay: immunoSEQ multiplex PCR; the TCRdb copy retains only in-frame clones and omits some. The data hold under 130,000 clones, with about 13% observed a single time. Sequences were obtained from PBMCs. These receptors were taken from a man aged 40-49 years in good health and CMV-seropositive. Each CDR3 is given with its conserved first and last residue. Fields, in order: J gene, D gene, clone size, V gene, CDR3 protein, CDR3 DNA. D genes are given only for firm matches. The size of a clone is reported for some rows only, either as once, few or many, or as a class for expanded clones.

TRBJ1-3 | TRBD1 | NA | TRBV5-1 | CASSGGDSSGNTIYF | TGCGCCAGCAGCGGAGGGGACAGCTCTGGAAACACCATATATTTT
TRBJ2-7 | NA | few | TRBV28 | CASAGDRYEQYF | TGTGCCAGCGCAGGGGACCGTTACGAGCAGTACTTC
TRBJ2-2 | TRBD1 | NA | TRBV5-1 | CASTYNGQATGELFF | TGCGCCAGCACCTACAACGGACAGGCGACCGGGGAGCTGTTTTTT
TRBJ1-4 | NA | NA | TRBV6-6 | CASSYRGSNEKLFF | TGTGCCAGCAGTTATCGAGGTTCTAATGAAAAACTGTTTTTT
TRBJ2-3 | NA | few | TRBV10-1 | CASSESQQALMSTDTQYF | TGCGCCAGCAGTGAGTCTCAGCAGGCCCTGATGAGCACAGATACGCAGTATTTT
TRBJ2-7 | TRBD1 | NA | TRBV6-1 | CASSARLGDSHEEYF | TGTGCCAGCAGTGCAAGGTTGGGGGACAGCCACGAGGAGTACTTC
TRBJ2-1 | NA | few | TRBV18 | CASSDLQDNEQFF | TGTGCCAGCTCCGACTTACAGGACAATGAGCAGTTCTTC
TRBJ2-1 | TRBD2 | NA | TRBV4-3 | CASSQGLEGGIEQFF | TGCGCCAGCAGCCAAGGATTGGAGGGAGGGATTGAGCAGTTCTTC
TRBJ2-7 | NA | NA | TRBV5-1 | CASSFGTFYEQYF | TGCGCCAGCAGCTTCGGGACATTCTACGAGCAGTACTTC
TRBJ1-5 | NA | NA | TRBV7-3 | CASSLLGQGLSPQHF | TGTGCCAGCAGCCTCCTGGGCCAGGGACTGTCGCCCCAGCATTTT
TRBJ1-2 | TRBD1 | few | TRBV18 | CASSRSPGQGSGYTF | TGTGCCAGCTCACGATCCCCGGGACAGGGAAGTGGCTACACCTTC
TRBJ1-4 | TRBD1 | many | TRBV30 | CAWRGTGTGDEKLFF | TGTGCCTGGAGAGGAACCGGGACAGGGGATGAAAAACTGTTTTTT
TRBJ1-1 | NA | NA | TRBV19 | CAVGGGVVTEAFF | TGTGCCGTTGGCGGGGGGGTCGTCACTGAAGCTTTCTTT
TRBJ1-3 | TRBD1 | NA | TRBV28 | CASSLQGAEGNTIYF | TGTGCCAGCAGTTTACAGGGGGCAGAGGGAAACACCATATATTTT
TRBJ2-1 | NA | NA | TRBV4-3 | CASSHGGGFDNEQFF | TGCGCCAGCAGCCACGGGGGAGGCTTCGACAATGAGCAGTTCTTC
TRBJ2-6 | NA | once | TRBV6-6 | CASSYWGVSGANVLTF | TGTGCCAGCAGTTACTGGGGAGTATCTGGGGCCAACGTCCTGACTTTC
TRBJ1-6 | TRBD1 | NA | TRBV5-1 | CASSQGQGSNSPLHF | TGCGCCAGCAGCCAAGGACAGGGTTCTAATTCACCCCTCCACTTT
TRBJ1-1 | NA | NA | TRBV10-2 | CASRDSPMNTEAFF | TGCGCCAGCAGGGACAGTCCTATGAACACTGAAGCTTTCTTT
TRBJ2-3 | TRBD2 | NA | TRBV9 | CASSVGDSGPFDTQYF | TGTGCCAGCAGCGTAGGAGATAGCGGGCCGTTCGATACGCAGTATTTT
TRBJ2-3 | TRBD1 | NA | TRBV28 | CASTAGGAAVADTQYF | TGTGCCAGCACCGCAGGGGGCGCCGCAGTCGCAGATACGCAGTATTTT
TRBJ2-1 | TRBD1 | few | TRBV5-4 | CASSRDRKNNEQFF | TGTGCCAGCAGCCGGGACAGGAAGAACAATGAGCAGTTCTTC
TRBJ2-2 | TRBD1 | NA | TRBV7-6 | CASRAGQGNTGELFF | TGTGCCAGCAGGGCGGGACAGGGGAACACCGGGGAGCTGTTTTTT
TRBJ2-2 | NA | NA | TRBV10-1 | CASRSSAYTGELFF | TGCGCCAGCAGGTCTAGCGCCTACACCGGGGAGCTGTTTTTT
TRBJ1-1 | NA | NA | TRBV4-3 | CASSQVGGWGDTEAFF | TGCGCCAGCAGCCAAGTCGGGGGGTGGGGGGACACTGAAGCTTTCTTT
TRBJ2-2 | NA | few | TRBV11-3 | CASSPNTGELFF | TGTGCCAGCAGCCCTAACACCGGGGAGCTGTTTTTT
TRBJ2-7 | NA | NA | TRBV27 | CASSPCYEQYF | TGTGCCAGCAGCCCCTGTTACGAGCAGTACTTC
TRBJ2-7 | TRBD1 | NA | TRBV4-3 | CASSQDIKGAVSSYEQYF | TGCGCCAGCAGCCAAGATATAAAGGGGGCAGTGAGCTCCTACGAGCAGTACTTC
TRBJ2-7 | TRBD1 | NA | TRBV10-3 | CAIRPGQGSYEQYF | TGTGCCATCAGGCCGGGACAGGGATCCTACGAGCAGTACTTC
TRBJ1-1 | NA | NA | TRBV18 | CASSPSGSYTEAFF | TGTGCCAGCTCACCTTCAGGGTCGTACACTGAAGCTTTCTTT
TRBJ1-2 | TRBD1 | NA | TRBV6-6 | CASSYHTITGGYGYTF | TGTGCCAGCAGTTACCACACGATTACAGGGGGCTATGGCTACACCTTC
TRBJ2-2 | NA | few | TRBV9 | CASSRRYAGELFF | TGTGCCAGCAGCCGTCGGTACGCCGGGGAGCTGTTTTTT
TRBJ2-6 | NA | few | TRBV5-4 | CASSLAYSSGANVLTF | TGTGCCAGCAGCTTGGCTTACAGCTCTGGGGCCAACGTCCTGACTTTC
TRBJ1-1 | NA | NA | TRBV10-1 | CASSVGANTEAFF | TGCGCCAGCAGTGTAGGGGCGAACACTGAAGCTTTCTTT
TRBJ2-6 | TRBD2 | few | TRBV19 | CASSLPGTSPTVLTF | TGTGCCAGTAGTCTACCCGGGACTAGCCCTACCGTCCTGACTTTC
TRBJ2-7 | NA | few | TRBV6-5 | CASSYSTLFYEQYF | TGTGCCAGCAGTTACTCCACTTTATTCTACGAGCAGTACTTC
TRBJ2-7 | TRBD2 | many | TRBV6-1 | CASSILAGGPYEQYF | TGTGCCAGCAGTATACTAGCGGGAGGGCCCTACGAGCAGTACTTC
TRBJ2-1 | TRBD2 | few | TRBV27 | CASSPGLAGGEEQFF | TGTGCCAGCAGTCCCGGACTAGCGGGTGGGGAGGAGCAGTTCTTC
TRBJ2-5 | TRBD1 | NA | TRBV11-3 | CASSLGIGTGNQETQYF | TGTGCCAGCAGCTTAGGGATCGGGACAGGGAACCAAGAGACCCAGTACTTC
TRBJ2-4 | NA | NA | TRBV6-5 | CASSYRDSGKNIQYF | TGTGCCAGCAGTTATCGGGATAGCGGCAAAAACATTCAGTACTTC
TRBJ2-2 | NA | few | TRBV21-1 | CASSIDSPPGLAGDHGELFF | TGTGCCAGCAGCATTGACAGTCCGCCGGGACTAGCGGGAGATCACGGGGAGCTGTTTTTT
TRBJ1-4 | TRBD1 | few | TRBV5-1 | CASSPDRGRGNEKLFF | TGCGCCAGCAGCCCCGACAGGGGGCGAGGTAATGAAAAACTGTTTTTT
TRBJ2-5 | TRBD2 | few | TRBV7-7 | CASSLSGTSGSETQYF | TGTGCTAGCAGCTTATCCGGGACTAGCGGCTCAGAGACCCAGTACTTC
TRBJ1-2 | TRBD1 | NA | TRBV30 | CAWSADRVGYTF | TGTGCCTGGAGTGCGGACAGGGTTGGCTACACCTTC
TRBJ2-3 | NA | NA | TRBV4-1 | CASSQPRDSDTQYF | TGCGCCAGCAGCCAACCCAGGGACTCAGATACGCAGTATTTT
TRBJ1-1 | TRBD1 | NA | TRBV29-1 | CSVEHRGRLNTEAFF | TGCAGCGTTGAACACAGGGGGCGGTTGAACACTGAAGCTTTCTTT
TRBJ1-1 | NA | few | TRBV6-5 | CASSYGGSTEAFF | TGTGCCAGCAGTTACGGAGGGTCCACTGAAGCTTTCTTT
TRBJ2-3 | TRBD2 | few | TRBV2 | CASSEDLAGGTDTQYF | TGTGCCAGCAGTGAAGATCTAGCGGGAGGAACAGATACGCAGTATTTT
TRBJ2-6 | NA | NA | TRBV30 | CACTFDLSSGANVLTF | TGTGCCTGTACTTTTGACTTGAGCTCTGGGGCCAACGTCCTGACTTTC
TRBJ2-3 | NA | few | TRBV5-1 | CASRRRDNTDTQYF | TGCGCCAGCAGACGCCGGGACAACACAGATACGCAGTATTTT
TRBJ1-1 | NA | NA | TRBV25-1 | CASTTGWATEAFF | TGTGCCAGCACCACAGGGTGGGCCACTGAAGCTTTCTTT
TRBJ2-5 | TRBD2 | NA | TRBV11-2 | CASSLAGGQETQYF | TGTGCCAGCAGCCTAGCGGGAGGGCAAGAGACCCAGTACTTC
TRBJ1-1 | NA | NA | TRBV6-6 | CASTRAETEAFF | TGTGCCAGCACCAGGGCAGAGACTGAAGCTTTCTTT
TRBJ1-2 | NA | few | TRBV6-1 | CASSSPGVGYTF | TGTGCCAGCAGTTCCCCAGGGGTGGGCTACACCTTC